A single sample gave rise to the 21 T cell receptor beta chains below, sequenced in a study of blood T cell repertoires in COVID-19. Sequenced by immunoSEQ multiplex PCR; TCRdb stores in-frame clones only, minus some. The data show about 85,000 clones, about 84% seen once. Sequenced input: peripheral blood. The receptors originated from a human donor in a cohort sampled during active COVID-19.

This CDR3 reads CASSPTGMNTEAFF. In DNA, the CDR3 is TGTGCCAGCTCACCGACAGGGATGAACACTGAAGCTTTCTTT. The chain has TRBV18 and TRBJ1-1; 7 nucleotides align to TRBD1. V was clipped by 3 bases and J by 0 bases; unmatched bases: 1. The CDR3 contains 14 residues. Germline CDR1 reads KGHSH; CDR2 reads LQKENI.

A few counts support this clone. The chain carries TRBV5-6 and TRBJ1-2; D possibly corresponds to TRBD1 (5 bases). This CDR3 comprises 14 residues. V was shortened by 5 bases and J by 6 bases, with 17 bases between the two germline ends. Germline CDR1 SGHDT, CDR2 YYEEEE. As DNA, the CDR3 is TGTGCCAGCAGAATGGGGGGGTACGGTGATGGCTACACCTTC. It encodes CASRMGGYGDGYTF.

Written as DNA, the CDR3 is TGTGCCAGCAGAGACCCCCCGGACAGGGAACAAGAGACCCAGTACTTC. It yields the protein CASRDPPDREQETQYF. This rearrangement joins TRBV6-4 to TRBJ2-5, with 8 bases that match TRBD1. Germline trimming cut 6 bases from V and 2 bases from J; bases unmatched to any gene: 11. Germline CDR1 MRHNA, CDR2 SNTAGT. The CDR3 has 16 amino acids.

The chain combines TRBV3-1 (or the pseudogene TRBV3-2) with TRBJ1-2, with D uncertain. Germline V gene lookup returns CDR1 LGHDT and CDR2 YNNKEL (reference sequence). The CDR3 covers 16 residues. Trimming pared 1 base from V and 8 bases from J, leaving 20 bases between. The chain's CDR3 is CASSQVNPGAAKGYTF. As DNA, the CDR3 is TGTGCCAGCAGCCAAGTCAATCCGGGAGCGGCCAAGGGCTACACCTTC.

The chain carries TRBV27 and TRBJ1-6, with TRBD1 matching 8 bases. V dropped 5 bases and J dropped 10; count of bases not matched to a gene: 7. This CDR3 has 14 residues. Germline V gene data show CDR1 as MNHEY and CDR2 as SMNVEV (reference sequence). As DNA, the CDR3 is TGTGCCAGCAGTCTTCGGACAGGGAGGTCACCCCTCCACTTT. It encodes CASSLRTGRSPLHF.

The chain uses TRBV5-5 and TRBJ2-7; 7 nucleotides match TRBD2. V was clipped by 6 bases and J by 2 bases; unmatched bases: 14. The CDR3 runs to 16 residues. Germline V CDR1 and CDR2: SGHKS, YYEKEE (reference sequence). CDR3 sequence: CASNQKKGLSPYEQYF. The CDR3 DNA reads TGTGCCAGCAACCAAAAGAAGGGACTATCTCCCTACGAGCAGTACTTC.

This chain links TRBV11-2 with TRBJ2-7; 7 bases are a match to TRBD1. V gave up 4 bases and J gave up 2 bases; unmatched junction bases: 11. In germline, CDR1 is SGHAT, CDR2 FQNNGV. The CDR3 spans 16 residues. CDR3 amino acids: CASSSEWDRRAYEQYF. The CDR3 DNA sequence: TGTGCCAGCAGCTCCGAGTGGGACAGACGAGCCTACGAGCAGTACTTC.

The table lists this clone with a few counts. The gene calls are TRBV7-8 and TRBJ2-3; 10 nucleotides match TRBD1. J was trimmed by 4 bases and V by 4 bases; bases with no gene match: 8. CDR1 and CDR2 (germline): SGHVS, FQNEAQ. CDR3 size: 16 residues. This chain's CDR3 is CASSSPGQGIPDTQYF. The CDR3 nucleotides are TGTGCCAGCAGCTCTCCGGGACAGGGGATCCCAGATACGCAGTATTTT.

The chain joins TRBV28 to TRBJ1-1; weak D call: TRBD1 (5 bases). Germline V gene lookup returns CDR1 MDHEN and CDR2 SYDVKM. V was trimmed by 3 bases and J by 1 base, leaving 6 bases between them. The CDR3 loop spans 13 amino acids. CDR3 in DNA: TGTGCCAGCAGTTTGACAGCGAACACTGAAGCTTTCTTT. As protein: CASSLTANTEAFF.

The chain couples TRBV28 to TRBJ2-1; D possibly corresponds to TRBD2 (5 bases). CDR3 size: 15 residues. Germline CDR1 reads MDHEN; CDR2 reads SYDVKM. The V end lost 3 bases, the J end lost 0 bases, and 9 bases lay between the germline ends. The CDR3 DNA reads TGTGCCAGCAGTTTTGGTGGGAGCTCCTACAATGAGCAGTTCTTC. Encoded protein: CASSFGGSSYNEQFF. Complete variable domain (other parts from reference TRBV28 and TRBJ2-1): DVKVTQSSRYLVKRTGEKVFLECVQDMDHENMFWYRQDPGLGLRLIYFSYDVKMKEKGDIPEGYSVSREKKERFSLILESASTNQTSMYLCASSFGGSSYNEQFFGPGTRLTVL.

The gene calls are TRBV4-1 and TRBJ2-2; 8 bases agree with TRBD1. V dropped 0 bases and J dropped 4; count of bases not matched to a gene: 7. The CDR3 loop spans 17 amino acids. The V gene's germline CDR1 is MGHRA and CDR2 YSYEKL. The CDR3, as DNA: TGCGCCAGCAGCCAAGACCCGGACAGGGCGGCCACCGGGGAGCTGTTTTTT. Its protein product is CASSQDPDRAATGELFF.

CDR3 in DNA: TGTGCCAGCGGCCCGACTAGAGGAGGGGCGGGTGAGCAGTTCTTC. As protein: CASGPTRGGAGEQFF. The chain has TRBV28 and TRBJ2-1, with TRBD2 as a possible D gene (6 bases). This CDR3 contains 15 residues. Per germline, CDR1 MDHEN and CDR2 SYDVKM. V was pared by 8 bases and J by 9 bases, with 23 bases between.

This sequence joins TRBV18 and TRBJ2-7, with 7 bases identical to TRBD1. There are 13 residues in the CDR3. Germline CDR1 is KGHSH and CDR2 is LQKENI. Trimming took 3 bases from V and 10 from J; bases not matched to a gene: 9. The DNA for the CDR3 is TGTGCCAGCTCACCGTCTCTCCGGGACAGTCAGTACTTC. Translating gives CASSPSLRDSQYF.

The rearrangement links TRBV18 to TRBJ1-1, with 9 nucleotides matching TRBD1. With V trimmed by 8 bases and J by 1 base, 2 bases remained unmatched. The CDR3 length is 13 residues. Germline CDR1 and CDR2: KGHSH and LQKENI. In DNA form, the CDR3 reads TGTGCCAGCCAGGACAGGGGGAACACTGAAGCTTTCTTT. Translated: CASQDRGNTEAFF.

V gene TRBV7-9 combines with J gene TRBJ2-7; D remains unclear. The CDR3 is made up of 12 amino acids. CDR1 SEHNR and CDR2 FQNEAQ come from the germline V gene (reference sequence). Trimming removed 1 base at V and 5 bases at J, with 6 bases between. CDR3 sequence reads: CASSLGPNEQYF. For the CDR3, the DNA is TGTGCCAGCAGCTTAGGGCCGAACGAGCAGTACTTC.

The chain employs TRBV30 and TRBJ1-6, with D possibly being TRBD1 (5 bases). Germline V lookup: CDR1 GTSNPN, CDR2 SVGIG (reference sequence). CDR3 size: 13 residues. Trimming removed 4 bases at V and 9 bases at J, with 13 bases between. CDR3 sequence reads: CAWMQGLTSPLHF. CDR3 DNA sequence: TGTGCCTGGATGCAGGGTCTGACTTCACCCCTCCACTTT. Looking up the rest from reference TRBV30 and TRBJ1-6 gives the full variable domain: SQTIHQWPATLVQPVGSPLSLECTVEGTSNPNLYWYRQAAGRGLQLLFYSVGIGQISSEVPQNLSASRPQDRQFILSSKKLLLSDSGFYLCAWMQGLTSPLHFGNGTRLTVT.

V and J are TRBV5-1 and TRBJ2-2; 8 nucleotides line up with TRBD2. After removal of 3 bases from V and 0 bases from J, the junction contained 1 base not matched to a gene. CDR3 size: 15 residues. Per germline, CDR1 SGHRS and CDR2 YFSETQ. CDR3 sequence reads: CASSWGLANTGELFF. Here the CDR3 DNA reads TGCGCCAGCAGCTGGGGACTAGCGAACACCGGGGAGCTGTTTTTT.

The V call is TRBV3-1 (or the pseudogene TRBV3-2), the J call TRBJ2-5; 11 bases are shared with TRBD2. CDR1 and CDR2 (germline): LGHDT, YNNKEL (reference sequence). The ends lost 4 bases at V and 1 base at J; junction bases unmatched: 2. The CDR3 consists of 15 residues. CDR3 sequence (DNA): TGTGCCAGCAGCCCTGGGACTAGCGGCCAAGAGACCCAGTACTTC. It encodes CASSPGTSGQETQYF.

The CDR3 loop reads CASSPGVNTEAFF. CDR3 DNA: TGTGCCAGCTCACCGGGAGTTAACACTGAAGCTTTCTTT. The chain employs TRBV18 and TRBJ1-1; no firm D call. The CDR3 runs to 13 residues. Germline loops: CDR1 KGHSH, CDR2 LQKENI. The germline V and J ends were trimmed by 3 bases and 2 bases, with 7 bases remaining between them.

The chain uses TRBV5-8 and TRBJ2-7; 10 nucleotides line up with TRBD2. The CDR3 is 15 amino acids. Germline lookup yields CDR1 SGHTS and CDR2 YDEGEE. J gave up 2 bases and V 2 bases, and 4 bases lay outside the gene matches. The CDR3 loop is CASSLSSGGAYEQYF. CDR3 bases: TGTGCCAGCAGCTTATCTAGCGGGGGTGCCTACGAGCAGTACTTC.

A few counts support this clone. V and J are TRBV10-3 and TRBJ1-2, with D tentatively TRBD1 (6 bases). The CDR3 is made up of 14 amino acids. The germline V gene encodes CDR1 ENHRY and CDR2 SYGVKD. The V end lost 4 bases, the J end lost 1 base, and 10 bases lay between the germline ends. The CDR3 here is CAISGGDNNYGYTF. CDR3 bases: TGTGCCATCAGTGGTGGGGACAATAACTATGGCTACACCTTC.